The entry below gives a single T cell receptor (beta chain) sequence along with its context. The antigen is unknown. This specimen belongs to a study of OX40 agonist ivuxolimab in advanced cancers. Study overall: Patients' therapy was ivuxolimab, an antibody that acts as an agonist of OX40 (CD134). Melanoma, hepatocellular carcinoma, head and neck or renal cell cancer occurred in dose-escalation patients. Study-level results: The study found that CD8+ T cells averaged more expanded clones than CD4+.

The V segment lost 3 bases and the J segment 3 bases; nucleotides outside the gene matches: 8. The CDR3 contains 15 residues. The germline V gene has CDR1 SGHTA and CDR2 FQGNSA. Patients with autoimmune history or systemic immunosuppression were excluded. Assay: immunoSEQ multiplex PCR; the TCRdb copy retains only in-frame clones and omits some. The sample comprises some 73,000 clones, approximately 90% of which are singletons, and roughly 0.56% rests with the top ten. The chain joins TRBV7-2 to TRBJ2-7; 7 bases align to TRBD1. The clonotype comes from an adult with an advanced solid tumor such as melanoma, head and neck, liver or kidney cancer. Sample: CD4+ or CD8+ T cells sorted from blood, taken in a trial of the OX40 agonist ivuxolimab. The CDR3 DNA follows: TGTGCCAGCAGCTTCCGACAGGGACAACTCTACGAGCAGTACTTC. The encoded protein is CASSFRQGQLYEQYF.